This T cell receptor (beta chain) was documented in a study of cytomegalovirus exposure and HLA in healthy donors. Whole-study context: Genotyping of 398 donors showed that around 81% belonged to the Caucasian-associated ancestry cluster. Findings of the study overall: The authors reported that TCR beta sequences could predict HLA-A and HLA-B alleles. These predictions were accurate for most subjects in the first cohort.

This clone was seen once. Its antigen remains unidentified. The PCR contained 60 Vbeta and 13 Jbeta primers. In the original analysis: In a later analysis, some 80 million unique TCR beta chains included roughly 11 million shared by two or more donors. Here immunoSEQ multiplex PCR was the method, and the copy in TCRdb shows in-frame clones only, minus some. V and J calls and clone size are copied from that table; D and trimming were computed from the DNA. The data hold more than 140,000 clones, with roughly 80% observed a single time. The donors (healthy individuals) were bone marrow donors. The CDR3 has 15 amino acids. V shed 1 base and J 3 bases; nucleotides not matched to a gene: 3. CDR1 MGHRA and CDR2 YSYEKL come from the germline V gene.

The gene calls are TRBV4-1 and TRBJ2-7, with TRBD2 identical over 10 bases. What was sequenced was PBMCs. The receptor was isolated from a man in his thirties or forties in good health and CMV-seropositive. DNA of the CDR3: TGCGCCAGCAGCCAAGGGACTAGCGGCATCTACGAGCAGTACTTC. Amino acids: CASSQGTSGIYEQYF.